This T cell receptor (beta chain) was retrieved from a study of T cells in Graves' hyperthyroidism and ophthalmopathy. Study-level background: Peripheral blood specimens were obtained at initial diagnosis, prior to any treatment. Study-wide results and caveats: Model predictions of ophthalmopathy came a median 6.5 months before onset.

It was uncontrolled infection, other autoimmune disease, pregnancy or lactation that excluded patients. Diagnoses were established using clinical symptoms, serum thyroxine and TRAb, thyroid ultrasound and orbital computed tomography. On this clonotype itself: The antigen remains unidentified.

The germline CDR1 and CDR2 sequences are MNHNS and SASEGT. Trimming removed 5 bases at V and 4 bases at J, with 14 bases between. The CDR3 has 14 amino acids. The investigators amplified TCR beta CDR3 regions from RNA transcripts. HTBI primers were employed in a first-round RT-PCR of the TCR CDR3. One entry per CDR3 protein results from TCRdb running MiXCR on the multiplex PCR reads. The table shows approximately 480,000 distinct CDR3 sequences, with less than 25% occurring only once. Specimen: blood. This clonotype was obtained from a man younger than 30 with Graves' hyperthyroidism. This chain joins TRBV6-1 and TRBJ1-2; a weak D match, TRBD1 (6 bases). CDR3 nucleotides: TGTGCCAGCAGTCTTGGGACACAGTCCTATGGCTACACCTTC. It is translated as CASSLGTQSYGYTF.